This T cell receptor beta chain was sequenced during a study of T cells in Graves' hyperthyroidism and ophthalmopathy. RNA transcripts gave rise to amplified TCR beta CDR3 regions. HTBI primers drove first-round RT-PCR of the TCR CDR3. TCRdb re-called the multiplex PCR reads with MiXCR, one entry per CDR3 protein. The sample holds hundreds of thousands of distinct CDR3 sequences; 16% are singletons and the top ten take 3.5% to 4%. Exclusions: uncontrolled infection, other autoimmune disease, pregnancy, lactation. This clonotype was observed at least ten times. V was trimmed by 7 bases and J by 8 bases, leaving 18 bases between them. Germline V gene lookup returns CDR1 MDHEN and CDR2 SYDVKM. The CDR3 runs to 14 residues.

The sample consisted of blood. This TCR was sampled from a woman aged 25-40 years with Graves' hyperthyroidism. The chain uses TRBV28 and TRBJ2-1; TRBD2 is a possible D gene (5 bases). In DNA form, the CDR3 reads TGTGCCAGCACCCCCAGCGCCCCAGCGGATGAGCAGTTCTTC. The encoded protein is CASTPSAPADEQFF.